These 17 T cell receptor beta chains were sequenced from one sample in a study of Ad26.COV2.S vaccination and SARS-CoV-2 variants. Data came from immunoSEQ multiplex PCR; TCRdb stores just in-frame clones and leaves some out. The sample has approximately 480,000 clones; approximately 88% are singletons. Treatment given: approximately 18 received Ad26.COV2.S at low or high dose, single or two shots; 5 received placebo; per-sample allocation not given. Specimens were obtained on day 63 following the first vaccine or placebo injection. The specimen comprised peripheral blood, sampled in a trial of Ad26.COV2.S vaccine versus placebo. These receptors were taken from a person between 18 and 65 years old who received the Ad26.COV2.S COVID-19 vaccine or a placebo.

This rearrangement joins TRBV5-4 to TRBJ2-1, with D tentatively TRBD2 (5 bases). Trimming removed 2 bases from V and 3 bases from J, with 9 bases in between. Looked up from germline, CDR1 is SGHNT and CDR2 is YYREEE (reference sequence). CDR3 length: 14 residues. CDR3: CASSFRRDYNEQFF. DNA of the CDR3: TGTGCCAGCAGCTTTAGACGGGACTACAATGAGCAGTTCTTC.

The chain couples TRBV2 to TRBJ2-1; 9 positions agree with TRBD2. CDR1 is SNHLY and CDR2 is FYNNEI in the germline V gene. This CDR3 comprises 16 residues. V shed 8 bases and J 4 bases; nucleotides not matched to a gene: 12. The CDR3 nucleotides read TGTGCCAGCCCCCTGGGGCGGGAGGGCCCGTACAATGAGCAGTTCTTC. It codes for CASPLGREGPYNEQFF.

The V gene is TRBV11-2, the J gene TRBJ1-1; D remains unclear. V was clipped by 0 bases and J by 7 bases, with 12 bases between them. The CDR3 sequence is 14 residues long. CDR1 SGHAT and CDR2 FQNNGV come from the germline V gene. The CDR3 DNA follows: TGTGCCAGCAGCTTAGATCAATGGCACTTTGAAGCTTTCTTT. Translated, it gives CASSLDQWHFEAFF.

This chain connects TRBV3-1 (or the pseudogene TRBV3-2) to TRBJ2-2; weak D call: TRBD2 (5 bases). The V and J ends lost 4 bases and 7 bases respectively, with 13 bases between them. The CDR3 contains 14 residues. The germline gives CDR1 LGHDT, CDR2 YNNKEL (reference sequence). CDR3 coding DNA: TGTGCCAGCAGCCCCATCAGCGGTAGCGGGGAGCTGTTTTTT. Protein product: CASSPISGSGELFF.

This chain connects TRBV7-3 to TRBJ2-1; no definite D call. Germline CDR1 is SGHTA and CDR2 is FQGTGA. With 5 bases removed from V and 9 bases from J, the gap between germline ends came to 11 bases. CDR3 length equals 12 residues. This CDR3 is CASSTQGVEQFF. The CDR3, as DNA: TGTGCCAGCAGCACCCAAGGTGTTGAGCAGTTCTTC.

This clone was recorded only once. This rearrangement joins TRBV25-1 to TRBJ2-2; perhaps TRBD1 as D (6 bases). This CDR3 is 14 amino acids long. The germline V gene has CDR1 MGHDK and CDR2 SYGVNS. V lost 5 bases and J 3 bases, leaving 10 bases between the germline ends. CDR3 DNA sequence: TGTGCCAGCAGTACGTACAGGGACACCGGGGAGCTGTTTTTT. Translation gives CASSTYRDTGELFF.

The CDR3 DNA reads as TGTGCCGGGAGAAGGGACATGTCCAGCCAGCCCCAGCATTTT. The encoded protein is CAGRRDMSSQPQHF. The genes are TRBV6-5 and TRBJ1-5; tentative D call: TRBD1 (6 bases). The V and J ends lost 11 bases and 7 bases respectively, with 21 bases between them. The CDR3 has 14 residues. Germline CDR1 and CDR2: MNHEY and SVGAGI.

CDR3 sequence (DNA): TGTGCCACCGGACAGGGGACGCAGCCCCAGCATTTT. This sequence encodes CATGQGTQPQHF. The gene calls are TRBV2 and TRBJ1-5; 9 positions match TRBD1. This CDR3 comprises 12 residues. With 10 bases clipped from V and 7 bases from J, the junction kept 5 bases outside the gene matches. Germline values: CDR1 SNHLY, CDR2 FYNNEI.

This chain connects TRBV6-5 to TRBJ1-2; 12 positions agree with TRBD1. The CDR3 spans 15 residues. CDR1 and CDR2 from the germline V gene are MNHEY and SVGAGI. The J segment lost 4 bases and the V segment lost 6 bases, leaving 6 bases of the junction unmatched. The CDR3 sequence is CASRPGQGASYGYTF. CDR3 nucleotide sequence: TGTGCCAGCAGGCCGGGACAGGGGGCGTCCTATGGCTACACCTTC.

This clone was counted a few times. J is TRBJ1-1 and V is TRBV29-1, with D possibly being TRBD1 (6 bases). Germline CDR1 is SQVTM and CDR2 is ANQGSEA. Between the trimmed V and J ends, which lost 6 bases and 7 bases, there was a span of 18 bases. The CDR3 sequence is 13 residues long. CDR3 coding DNA: TGCAGCGTGCCTCAGACAGGCCAACTTGAAGCTTTCTTT. Translating it yields CSVPQTGQLEAFF. Variable domain in full (rest from reference TRBV29-1 and TRBJ1-1): SAVISQKPSRDICQRGTSLTIQCQVDSQVTMMFWYRQQPGQSLTLIATANQGSEATYESGFVIDKFPISRPNLTFSTLTVSNMSPEDSSIYLCSVPQTGQLEAFFGQGTRLTVV.

The count of this clone is one. V gene TRBV28 combines with J gene TRBJ1-6; D gene uncertain. The V end lost 1 base, the J end lost 3 bases, and 7 bases lay between the germline ends. CDR1 MDHEN and CDR2 SYDVKM come from the germline V gene. The CDR3 is 15 amino acids. The CDR3 nucleotides are TGTGCCAGCAGTTTATACCGAAGCTATAATTCACCCCTCCACTTT. Translating it yields CASSLYRSYNSPLHF.

CDR3 protein: CASQTAVAGSQETQYF. The CDR3 region has the DNA TGTGCCAGCCAAACGGCGGTAGCGGGAAGCCAAGAGACCCAGTACTTC. The chain combines TRBV7-8 with TRBJ2-5; 8 nucleotides line up with TRBD2. Trimming took 8 bases from V and 1 from J; bases not matched to a gene: 12. There are 16 residues in the CDR3. Germline lookup yields CDR1 SGHVS and CDR2 FQNEAQ.

The chain couples TRBV7-2 to TRBJ1-6; TRBD1 agrees at 7 bases. V lost 5 bases and J lost 7; bases outside the gene matches: 11. The CDR3 length is 16 residues. CDR1 and CDR2 from the germline V gene are SGHTA and FQGNSA. The DNA for the CDR3 is TGTGCCAGCAGCCGCAGAGGGACAGAACCGAATTCACCCCTCCACTTT. It is translated as CASSRRGTEPNSPLHF.

This clone turned up a few times. The genes are TRBV28 and TRBJ1-5; no reliable D call. Germline V gene lookup returns CDR1 MDHEN and CDR2 SYDVKM. V shed 5 bases and J shed 8 bases, with 7 bases lying between them. The CDR3 consists of 11 residues. The CDR3 reads CASSLQEPQHF. The CDR3, as DNA: TGTGCCAGCAGTCTTCAGGAGCCCCAGCATTTT.

V and J are TRBV2 and TRBJ2-4; 11 bases are shared with TRBD2. V shed 3 bases and J 1 base; nucleotides not matched to a gene: 5. CDR1 is SNHLY, CDR2 FYNNEI, per germline. The CDR3 spans 17 residues. CDR3 nucleotide sequence: TGTGCCAGCAGTGATCTCGTAGCGGGAGGGGCCAAAAACATTCAGTACTTC. Translating it yields CASSDLVAGGAKNIQYF.

The V and J genes are TRBV30 and TRBJ2-3, with D unclear. The CDR3 runs 11 residues. Trimming left V 0 bases short and J 7 bases short, with 5 bases between. The V gene's germline CDR1 is GTSNPN and CDR2 SVGIG (reference sequence). This CDR3 reads CAWSVLNTQYF. In DNA form, the CDR3 reads TGTGCCTGGAGTGTACTAAATACGCAGTATTTT. Full variable domain (rest looked up from reference TRBV30 and TRBJ2-3): SQTIHQWPATLVQPVGSPLSLECTVEGTSNPNLYWYRQAAGRGLQLLFYSVGIGQISSEVPQNLSASRPQDRQFILSSKKLLLSDSGFYLCAWSVLNTQYFGPGTRLTVL.

The V call is TRBV11-2, the J call TRBJ1-3, with D unclear. This CDR3 is 14 amino acids long. V lost 3 bases and J lost 4, with 10 bases in between. The germline CDR1 and CDR2 sequences are SGHAT and FQNNGV. This CDR3 reads CASSFYLEGNTIYF. CDR3 nucleotides: TGTGCCAGCAGCTTTTATTTAGAAGGAAACACCATATATTTT.